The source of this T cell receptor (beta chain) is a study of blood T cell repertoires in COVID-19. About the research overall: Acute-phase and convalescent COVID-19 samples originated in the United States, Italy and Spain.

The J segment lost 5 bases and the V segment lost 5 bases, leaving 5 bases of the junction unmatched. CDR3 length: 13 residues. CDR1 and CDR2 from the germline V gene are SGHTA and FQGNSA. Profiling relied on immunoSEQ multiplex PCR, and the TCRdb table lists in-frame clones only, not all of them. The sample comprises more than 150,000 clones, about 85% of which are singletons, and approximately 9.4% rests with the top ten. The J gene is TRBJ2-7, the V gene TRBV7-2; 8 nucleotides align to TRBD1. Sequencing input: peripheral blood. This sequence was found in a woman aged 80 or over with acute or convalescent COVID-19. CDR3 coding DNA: TGTGCCAGCAGCCCCGACAGGGGAGACGAGCAGTACTTC. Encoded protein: CASSPDRGDEQYF.